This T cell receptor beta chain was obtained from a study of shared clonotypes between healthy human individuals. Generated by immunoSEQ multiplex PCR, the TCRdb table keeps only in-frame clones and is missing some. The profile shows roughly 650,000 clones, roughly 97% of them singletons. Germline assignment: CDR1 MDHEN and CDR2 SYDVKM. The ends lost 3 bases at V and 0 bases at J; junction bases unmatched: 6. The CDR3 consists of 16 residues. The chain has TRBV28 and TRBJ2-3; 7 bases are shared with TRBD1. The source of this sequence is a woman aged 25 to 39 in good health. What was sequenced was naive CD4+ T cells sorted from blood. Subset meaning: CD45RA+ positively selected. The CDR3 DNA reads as TGTGCCAGCAGTTTGACAGGGCACACTAGCACAGATACGCAGTATTTT. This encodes CASSLTGHTSTDTQYF.